A single sample gave rise to the 7 T cell receptor beta chains below, sequenced in a study of post-analysis software for immune sequencing data. Study results and limitations: Comparison of patients with controls showed five TRBV segments more frequent in patients, TRBV5-6, TRBV5-1 and TRBV20-1 among them.

Their specific antigens are unknown. cDNA libraries of TCR beta carried unique molecular identifiers. TCRdb fed the PCR reads into MiXCR, producing one record per CDR3 protein. Seen here are a few hundred thousand distinct CDR3 sequences, approximately 33% observed once, and the top ten hold around an eighth. The sample taken for sequencing was blood. The receptors here all came from a girl aged 10 to 17 with multiple sclerosis.

V and J are TRBV7-2 and TRBJ1-1; possibly TRBD1 for D (6 bases). Germline values: CDR1 SGHTA, CDR2 FQGNSA. The CDR3 is made up of 13 amino acids. Trimming stripped 8 bases from V and 0 bases from J, with 10 bases between. CDR3: CASQNRVNTEAFF. DNA for the CDR3: TGTGCCAGCCAGAACAGGGTGAACACTGAAGCTTTCTTT.

The chain has TRBV6-6 and TRBJ1-1, with a possible D match to TRBD1 (6 bases). The CDR3 length is 13 residues. Trimming removed 5 bases from V and 10 bases from J, with 17 bases in between. From germline, CDR1 is MNHNY and CDR2 SVGAGI (reference sequence). CDR3 in amino acids: CASSPYPGQGAFF. The CDR3 coding sequence is TGTGCCAGCAGTCCGTATCCGGGACAAGGAGCTTTCTTT.

The chain employs TRBV7-9 and TRBJ2-1; a possible D gene is TRBD1 (6 bases). The J call could be wrong; TRBJ2-7 is a better fit for the DNA end. The CDR3 covers 14 residues. Looked up from germline, CDR1 is SEHNR and CDR2 is FQNEAQ (reference sequence). The CDR3 DNA reads TGTGCCAGCACCTACCAGGGGACCTACAATGAGCAGTACTTC. This translates into CASTYQGTYNEQYF.

V is TRBV12-3 or TRBV12-4 and J is TRBJ2-7; a weak D match, TRBD2 (6 bases). The CDR3 has 15 residues. Trimming took off 2 bases at V and 2 bases at J, with 13 bases between the two ends. CDR3 sequence: CASSLIGDFTYEQYF. The DNA of the CDR3 is TGTGCCAGCAGTTTAATTGGGGACTTCACCTACGAGCAGTACTTC.

This clonotype was seen a handful of times. The chain recombines TRBV6-5 with TRBJ2-7, with 7 bases aligning to TRBD1. The CDR3 is 15 residues long. Germline V gene lookup returns CDR1 MNHEY and CDR2 SVGAGI. The ends lost 6 bases at V and 0 bases at J; junction bases unmatched: 8. In DNA, the CDR3 is TGTGCCAGCAGCCTTAAACAGGGGCCCTCCTACGAGCAGTACTTC. Amino acids: CASSLKQGPSYEQYF.

A note on this clonotype: The CDR3 does not close with the conserved phenylalanine or tryptophan, likely indicating a read error. The J gene is TRBJ1-1, the V gene TRBV9; tentatively, D is TRBD1 (5 bases). This CDR3 has 15 residues. Germline V gene lookup returns CDR1 SGDLS and CDR2 YYNGEE. V was trimmed by 4 bases and J by 2 bases, leaving 15 bases between them. CDR3 sequence: CASSPGGYTNTEAFV. CDR3 nucleotide sequence: TGTGCCAGCAGCCCCGGGGGGTACACAAACACTGAAGCTTTCGTT.

The V call is TRBV6-6, the J call TRBJ2-7, with TRBD2 matching over 14 bases. The CDR3 extends over 15 amino acids. V gave up 6 bases and J gave up 4 bases; unmatched junction bases: 5. CDR1 is MNHNY, CDR2 SVGAGI, per germline (reference sequence). The CDR3: CASRATSGGVYEQYF. DNA of the CDR3: TGTGCCAGCAGGGCGACTAGCGGGGGGGTATACGAGCAGTACTTC.